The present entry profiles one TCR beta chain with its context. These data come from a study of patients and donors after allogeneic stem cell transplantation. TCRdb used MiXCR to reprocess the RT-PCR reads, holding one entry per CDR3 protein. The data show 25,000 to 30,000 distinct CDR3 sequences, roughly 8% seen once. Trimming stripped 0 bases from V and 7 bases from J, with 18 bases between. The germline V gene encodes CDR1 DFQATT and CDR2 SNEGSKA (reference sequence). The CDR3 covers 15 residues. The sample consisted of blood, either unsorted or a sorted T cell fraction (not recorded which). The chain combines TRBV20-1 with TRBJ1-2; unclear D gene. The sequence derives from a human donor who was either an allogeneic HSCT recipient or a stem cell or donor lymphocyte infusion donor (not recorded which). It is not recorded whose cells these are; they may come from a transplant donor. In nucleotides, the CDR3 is TGCAGTGCTAGAGATTCGGTAAAGGGCTTTACTGGCTACACCTTC. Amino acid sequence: CSARDSVKGFTGYTF.